This TCR beta chain is drawn from a study of CD8+ T cells in alopecia areata. Findings and caveats of the study: Normal scalp had lower clonality than lesional scalp, with alopecia totalis/universalis lesions showing this most strongly.

The treatment here: oral pan-JAK inhibitor, 5-10 mg twice daily. This clone was observed a handful of times. Its antigen is as yet unknown. Following extraction, RNA underwent reverse transcription to cDNA, which served as the sequencing template. Libraries were prepared by immunoSEQ multiplex PCR; TCRdb keeps only in-frame clonotypes and omits some of them. The data contain roughly 180,000 clones, roughly half of them seen just once; the ten biggest clones take up around 10%. Germline CDR1 MGHRA, CDR2 YSYEKL. The junction had 7 bases not matched to a gene; V was cut back by 3 bases and J by 6 bases. This CDR3 spans 15 amino acids.

The rearrangement uses TRBV4-1 and TRBJ1-2; 10 bases agree with TRBD1. This TCR was sampled from a human donor with alopecia areata. Sequencing used CD8+ T cells sorted from blood, obtained at week 52, from a patient treated with tofacitinib. Here the CDR3 reads CASSHPGTGDNGYTF. As DNA, the CDR3 is TGCGCCAGCAGCCATCCCGGGACAGGGGACAATGGCTACACCTTC.